The table lists the clone carrying this T cell receptor beta chain with a few counts. TCRdb re-analysed the 5' RACE reads in MiXCR, keeping a single row per CDR3 protein. The profile shows under 150,000 distinct CDR3 sequences, more than 6% of them singletons. In germline, CDR1 is KGHSH, CDR2 LQKENI. J gave up 3 bases and V 3 bases, and 7 bases lay outside the gene matches. This CDR3 is built from 17 residues. This specimen belongs to a study of T cells after yellow fever vaccination. The sequence was collected from a man aged 25-45 years who received the YFV17D yellow fever vaccine. The sequencing here drew on CD4+ T cells sorted from PBMCs, taken 5 days after the yellow fever booster vaccination. V usage is TRBV18 and J usage is TRBJ2-6; TRBD1 agrees at 8 bases. The CDR3 spells CASSPWAGGLGANVLTF. The CDR3 DNA reads as TGTGCCAGCTCACCGTGGGCAGGGGGCCTTGGGGCCAACGTCCTGACTTTC.